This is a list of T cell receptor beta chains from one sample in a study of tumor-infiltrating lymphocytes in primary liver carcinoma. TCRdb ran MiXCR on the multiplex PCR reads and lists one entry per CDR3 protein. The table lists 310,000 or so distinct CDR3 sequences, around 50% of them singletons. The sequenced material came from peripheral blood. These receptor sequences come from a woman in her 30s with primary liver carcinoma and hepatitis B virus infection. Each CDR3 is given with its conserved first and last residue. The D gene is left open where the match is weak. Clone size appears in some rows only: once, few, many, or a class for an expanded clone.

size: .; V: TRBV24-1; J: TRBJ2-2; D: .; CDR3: CATGGGGLNTGELFF; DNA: TGTGCCACGGGAGGGGGCGGATTGAACACCGGGGAGCTGTTTTTT
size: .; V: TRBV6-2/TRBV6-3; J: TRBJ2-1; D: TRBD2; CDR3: CGSSTASGRAYNEQFF; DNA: TGTGGCAGCAGCACGGCTAGCGGGAGGGCGTACAATGAGCAGTTCTTC
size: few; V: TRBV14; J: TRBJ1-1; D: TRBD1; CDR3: CASSQGARGTEAFF; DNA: TGTGCCAGCAGTCAGGGGGCGCGGGGCACTGAAGCTTTCTTT
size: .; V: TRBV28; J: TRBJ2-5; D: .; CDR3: CASSSPRGRETQYF; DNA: TGTGCCAGCAGCTCCCCCAGGGGCCGCGAGACCCAGTACTTC
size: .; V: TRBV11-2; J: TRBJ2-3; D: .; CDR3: CANSLDGIPADTQYF; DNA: TGTGCCAACAGCTTAGATGGCATTCCCGCAGATACGCAGTATTTT
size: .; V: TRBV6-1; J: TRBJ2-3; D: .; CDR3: CASSIELSTDTQYF; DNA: TGTGCCAGCAGTATAGAGCTCTCCACAGATACGCAGTATTTT
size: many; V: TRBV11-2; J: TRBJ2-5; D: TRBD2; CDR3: CASSLGGASGNPRETQYF; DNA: TGTGCCAGCAGCTTAGGCGGAGCTAGCGGAAACCCACGAGAGACCCAGTACTTC
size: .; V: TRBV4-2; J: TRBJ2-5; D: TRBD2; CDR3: CASSQQGLAGGRGTQYF; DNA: TGTGCCAGCAGCCAACAAGGACTAGCGGGAGGTCGAGGGACCCAGTACTTC
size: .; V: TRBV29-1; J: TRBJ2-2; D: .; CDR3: CSVEGEQEGTRELFF; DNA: TGCAGCGTTGAGGGGGAACAGGAGGGCACCAGGGAGCTGTTTTTT
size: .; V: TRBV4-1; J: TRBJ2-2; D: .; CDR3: CTSSQGVGGTGELFF; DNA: TGCACCAGCAGCCAAGGAGTGGGCGGGACCGGGGAGCTGTTTTTT
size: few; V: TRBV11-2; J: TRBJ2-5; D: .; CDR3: CASGKGGGNQEIQYF; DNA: TGTGCCAGCGGGAAGGGGGGAGGGAACCAAGAGATCCAGTACTTC
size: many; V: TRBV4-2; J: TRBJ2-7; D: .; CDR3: CASTLRQYF; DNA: TGTGCCAGCACCCTAAGGCAGTACTTC
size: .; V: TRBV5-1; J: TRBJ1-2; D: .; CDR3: CASSPNVGRYGYTF; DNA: TGCGCCAGCAGCCCCAACGTGGGACGATATGGCTACACCTTC
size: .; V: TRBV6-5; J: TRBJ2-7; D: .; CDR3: CASSYSPLVGDPYEQYF; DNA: TGTGCCAGCAGTTACTCCCCGCTAGTGGGAGATCCCTACGAGCAGTACTTC
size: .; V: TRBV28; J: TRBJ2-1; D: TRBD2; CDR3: CASSSTALAGGPRFRHEQFF; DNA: TGTGCCAGCAGTTCCACCGCGTTGGCGGGAGGGCCAAGGTTCAGACATGAGCAGTTCTTC
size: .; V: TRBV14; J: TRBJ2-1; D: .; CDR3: CASSQAIMLTQFF; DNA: TGTGCCAGCAGCCAAGCAATCATGTTAACGCAGTTCTTC
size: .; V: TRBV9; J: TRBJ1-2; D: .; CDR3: CASSVASESSYGYTF; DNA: TGTGCCAGCAGCGTAGCTTCGGAGTCTAGCTATGGCTACACCTTC
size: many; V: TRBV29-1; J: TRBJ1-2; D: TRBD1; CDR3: CSVELGQGLNYGYTF; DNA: TGCAGCGTTGAACTTGGACAGGGGCTGAACTATGGCTACACCTTC
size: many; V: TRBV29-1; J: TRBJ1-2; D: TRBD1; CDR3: CSVLQGGYGYTF; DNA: TGCAGCGTTCTTCAGGGGGGATATGGCTACACCTTC
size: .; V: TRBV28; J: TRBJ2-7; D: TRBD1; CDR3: CASSFVGGQGSSYKQYF; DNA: TGTGCCAGCAGTTTTGTTGGGGGACAGGGATCGAGCTACAAGCAGTACTTC
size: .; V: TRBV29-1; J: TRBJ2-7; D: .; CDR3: CNVGHDRRSYEQHF; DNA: TGCAACGTCGGACACGACAGGCGCTCCTACGAGCAGCACTTC